A selection of T cell receptor beta chains follows, all from one sample in a study of CD8+CD57+ T cells in acquired aplastic anemia. TCRdb redid the calling of the reads with MiXCR, one entry per CDR3 protein. The data hold 150,000 to 200,000 distinct CDR3 sequences, with about half observed a single time. Sample: sorted CD4+, CD8+, or CD8+CD57+ T cells (not recorded which) from PBMCs. The source is a human donor in good health. Each CDR3 is given with its conserved first and last residue. Each record gives: D gene, clone size, V gene, J gene, CDR3 protein, CDR3 DNA. The D gene is left open where the match is weak. The listing skips clone size in some rows; elsewhere it reads once, few, many or a size class.

TRBD2	NA	TRBV10-1	TRBJ2-2	CASSSGRGPGELFF	TGCGCCAGCAGTAGCGGGAGAGGGCCCGGGGAGCTGTTTTTT
NA	few	TRBV29-1	TRBJ2-7	CSVKRAYEQYF	TGCAGCGTGAAACGGGCCTACGAGCAGTACTTC
TRBD2	NA	TRBV20-1	TRBJ2-5	CSARSSTGLVETQYF	TGCAGTGCTAGATCCTCCACGGGACTAGTAGAGACCCAGTACTTC
NA	NA	TRBV10-3	TRBJ2-7	CANSGIPGGAEQYF	TGTGCCAACTCCGGGATACCTGGGGGGGCCGAGCAGTACTTC
NA	NA	TRBV29-1	TRBJ1-2	CSVGEDGYGYTF	TGCAGCGTTGGCGAGGACGGTTATGGCTACACCTTC
NA	many	TRBV3-1	TRBJ1-6	CASSQGTGIHSPLHF	TGTGCCAGCAGCCAGGGAACAGGGATCCATTCACCCCTCCACTTT
TRBD1	once	TRBV24-1	TRBJ1-5	CATSGQGPTNEQHF	TGTGCCACCAGTGGACAGGGGCCCACCAATGAGCAGCATTTT
NA	NA	TRBV7-9	TRBJ1-5	CASSSRLNQPQHF	TGTGCCAGCAGCAGCCGGCTTAACCAGCCCCAGCATTTT
TRBD1	many	TRBV9	TRBJ2-1	CASSARDSSYNEQFF	TGTGCCAGCAGCGCCCGGGACAGCTCCTACAATGAGCAGTTCTTC
NA	NA	TRBV10-3	TRBJ1-2	CAIRGTSGGNYGYTF	TGTGCCATCAGGGGGACTAGCGGGGGGAACTATGGCTACACCTTC
TRBD2	many	TRBV20-1	TRBJ2-1	CSARTSRAHNEQFF	TGCAGTGCCAGGACTAGTAGGGCCCACAATGAGCAGTTCTTC
TRBD2	NA	TRBV5-1	TRBJ2-5	CASSPGLAGIQETQYF	TGCGCCAGCAGCCCGGGACTAGCGGGTATCCAAGAGACCCAGTACTTC
TRBD1	many	TRBV19	TRBJ2-5	CASSLRTGETQYF	TGTGCCAGTAGTCTACGGACAGGGGAGACCCAGTACTTC
NA	NA	TRBV5-6	TRBJ1-1	CASSLGPGDLTEAFF	TGTGCCAGCAGCTTGGGACCCGGTGATCTCACTGAAGCTTTCTTT
NA	NA	TRBV15	TRBJ2-1	CATSRESSGHAYSEQFF	TGTGCCACCAGCAGAGAGAGTAGTGGACATGCCTACAGTGAGCAGTTCTTC
NA	NA	TRBV5-6	TRBJ2-7	CASSGEDTYSYEQYF	TGTGCCAGCAGCGGGGAAGACACGTACTCCTACGAGCAGTACTTC
TRBD2	NA	TRBV20-1	TRBJ2-3	CSAPETSGGNTDTQYF	TGCAGTGCTCCTGAGACTAGCGGGGGAAACACAGATACGCAGTATTTT
NA	NA	TRBV2	TRBJ1-5	CASRDKATVQPQHF	TGTGCCAGCAGAGATAAGGCGACAGTTCAGCCCCAGCATTTT
TRBD2	many	TRBV19	TRBJ2-7	CASSWTSGSVDEQYF	TGTGCCAGTAGTTGGACTAGCGGGAGTGTGGACGAGCAGTACTTC
TRBD1	many	TRBV24-1	TRBJ2-3	CATSDPGQTSTDTQYF	TGTGCCACCAGTGATCCGGGACAGACTAGCACAGATACGCAGTATTTT
TRBD1	many	TRBV6-1	TRBJ1-5	CASSEGTGRNQPQHF	TGTGCCAGCAGTGAAGGGACAGGGAGAAATCAGCCCCAGCATTTT
NA	few	TRBV6-2/TRBV6-3	TRBJ1-3	CASSSDGALFGNTIYF	TGTGCCAGCAGTTCCGACGGGGCCCTCTTTGGAAACACCATATATTTT
NA	many	TRBV2	TRBJ2-5	CASSGTGVETQYF	TGTGCCAGCAGTGGGACCGGCGTAGAGACCCAGTACTTC
TRBD2	NA	TRBV20-1	TRBJ2-7	CSARGFAGTSGSYEQYF	TGCAGTGCTAGAGGGTTTGCCGGGACTAGCGGATCCTACGAGCAGTACTTC
NA	NA	TRBV9	TRBJ2-3	CASSVSSGRGRDTQYF	TGTGCCAGCAGCGTATCATCCGGTAGGGGACGGGATACGCAGTATTTT
TRBD1	few	TRBV18	TRBJ1-1	CASSPIRDSEAFF	TGTGCCAGCTCACCAATACGGGACAGTGAAGCTTTCTTT
NA	many	TRBV6-5	TRBJ1-6	CASSYSTHRANSPLHF	TGTGCCAGCAGTTACTCGACTCACAGGGCGAATTCACCCCTCCACTTT
TRBD2	many	TRBV6-4	TRBJ2-5	CARGHRLAGGETQYF	TGTGCCAGGGGCCACCGACTAGCGGGAGGGGAGACCCAGTACTTC
TRBD2	NA	TRBV7-3	TRBJ2-3	CASSSSGVGDTQYF	TGTGCCAGCAGCTCAAGCGGGGTGGGAGATACGCAGTATTTT
TRBD1	NA	TRBV28	TRBJ2-4	CASSRPGTGVGKNIQYF	TGTGCCAGCAGTCGGCCCGGGACAGGGGTGGGCAAAAACATTCAGTACTTC
NA	many	TRBV7-3	TRBJ2-3	CASSFDYTDTQYF	TGTGCCAGCAGCTTCGACTACACAGATACGCAGTATTTT
NA	once	TRBV7-9	TRBJ2-7	CASSLGQYRAYEQYF	TGTGCCAGCAGCTTAGGACAGTATCGAGCCTACGAGCAGTACTTC
TRBD2	many	TRBV24-1	TRBJ2-1	CATSGTSVGPGVGSLHEQFF	TGTGCCACCAGTGGGACTAGCGTTGGCCCCGGAGTCGGTTCCCTACATGAGCAGTTCTTC
NA	many	TRBV24-1	TRBJ2-1	CATRGSSYNEQFF	TGTGCCACCAGAGGTAGCTCCTACAATGAGCAGTTCTTC
NA	once	TRBV12-3/TRBV12-4	TRBJ2-5	CASSLGGAYQETQYF	TGTGCCAGCAGCTTAGGTGGGGCCTACCAAGAGACCCAGTACTTC
TRBD1	NA	TRBV2	TRBJ1-5	CASNPGTEGQPQHF	TGTGCCAGCAACCCCGGGACAGAAGGTCAGCCCCAGCATTTT
NA	NA	TRBV10-3	TRBJ1-2	CATIPGSGGVNYGYTF	TGTGCCACCATACCGGGATCGGGGGGAGTTAACTATGGCTACACCTTC
NA	few	TRBV30	TRBJ1-1	CAYNRRGVDTEAFF	TGTGCCTACAATCGCAGGGGCGTCGACACTGAAGCTTTCTTT
NA	few	TRBV6-5	TRBJ1-1	CASSYSNKEGTEAFF	TGTGCCAGCAGTTACTCGAATAAAGAGGGCACTGAAGCTTTCTTT
TRBD1	many	TRBV9	TRBJ2-1	CASSPQDRVREQFF	TGTGCCAGCAGCCCCCAGGACAGGGTTCGCGAGCAGTTCTTC
TRBD1	NA	TRBV7-9	TRBJ1-1	CASSSTRGRDTEAFF	TGTGCCAGCAGCTCCACAAGGGGGCGGGACACTGAAGCTTTCTTT
NA	many	TRBV10-3	TRBJ2-4	CAISEGTAKNIQYF	TGTGCCATCAGTGAAGGGACAGCCAAAAACATTCAGTACTTC
TRBD1	many	TRBV5-6	TRBJ2-7	CASSWGDRGNEQYF	TGTGCCAGCAGCTGGGGGGACAGGGGGAACGAGCAGTACTTC
NA	NA	TRBV4-2	TRBJ2-7	CASSPGGGAYEQYF	TGTGCCAGCAGCCCAGGGGGGGGGGCCTACGAGCAGTACTTC
TRBD1	NA	TRBV2	TRBJ1-1	CASSTRRGNTEAFF	TGTGCCAGTTCTACCCGCAGGGGGAATACTGAAGCTTTCTTT
NA	few	TRBV5-4	TRBJ2-7	CASSQNPAYYEQYF	TGTGCCAGCAGCCAGAACCCAGCTTACTACGAGCAGTACTTC